The TCR beta chain described here comes from a study of OX40 agonist ivuxolimab in advanced cancers. CDR3 length: 12 residues. Germline CDR1 MDHEN, CDR2 SYDVKM. The V end was cut by 4 bases, the J end by 12 bases, with 13 bases between. Patients who had autoimmune disease history or got systemic immunosuppression were left out. Blood samples were obtained at baseline, cycle 4 day 1, and cycle 7 day 1. Measured with immunoSEQ multiplex PCR; TCRdb has only the in-frame clones, and not every one. The table shows over 70,000 clones, with approximately 91% occurring only once. The receptor comes from an adult with an advanced solid tumor such as melanoma, head and neck, liver or kidney cancer. The sequencing used CD4+ or CD8+ T cells sorted from blood, collected in a trial of the OX40 agonist ivuxolimab. The chain joins TRBV28 to TRBJ2-1; unclear D gene. The CDR3 loop reads CASSSRAEMQFF. CDR3 sequence (DNA): TGTGCCAGCAGTTCCCGGGCAGAAATGCAGTTCTTC.